The next 15 T cell receptor beta chains were all read from a single sample in a study of persistence of HIV-infected CD4 T cells. Their cognate antigens are unknown. Anti-CD3/anti-CD28 beads served as a nonspecific positive control stimulus. CD4+ T cells upregulating both CD40 ligand and CD69 were sorted as responding cells. The libraries were made with immunoSEQ version 4 in survey mode. The data were produced by immunoSEQ multiplex PCR, yet TCRdb's version contains in-frame clones alone and is incomplete. Among about 43,000 clones listed, 80% to 90% were seen once. The sequenced sample was CD4+ T cells sorted from PBMCs after roughly 18-hour stimulation, obtained from a patient who received antiretroviral therapy. The receptor set was obtained from an adult man with HIV who was CMV-seropositive.

The chain carries TRBV5-8 and TRBJ2-7; D not certain. CDR1 is SGHTS and CDR2 is YDEGEE in the germline V gene. V gave up 4 bases and J gave up 6 bases, with 14 bases separating them. This CDR3 comprises 13 residues. The chain's CDR3 is CASSLRAIGEQYF. The CDR3 DNA reads TGTGCCAGCAGCCTCCGGGCCATCGGCGAGCAGTACTTC.

The J gene is TRBJ1-4, the V gene TRBV28, with D uncertain. This CDR3 comprises 15 residues. V shed 3 bases and J shed 5 bases, with 13 bases lying between them. Germline assignment: CDR1 MDHEN and CDR2 SYDVKM. The CDR3 is CASSFAGAPNEKLFF. The CDR3 nucleotides are TGTGCCAGCAGTTTCGCGGGAGCTCCGAATGAAAAACTGTTTTTT.

The chain employs TRBV7-3 and TRBJ2-1; 10 bases are shared with TRBD2. J gave up 8 bases and V 3 bases, and 7 bases lay outside the gene matches. The length of the CDR3 is 15 residues. The V gene's germline CDR1 is SGHTA and CDR2 FQGTGA. The CDR3 protein is CASSLASGGGDEQFF. DNA for the CDR3: TGTGCCAGCAGCTTGGCTAGCGGGGGAGGAGATGAGCAGTTCTTC.

The chain combines TRBV19 with TRBJ1-5, with 9 bases aligning to TRBD1. Germline CDR1 LNHDA, CDR2 SQIVND (reference sequence). This CDR3 contains 15 residues. V was pared by 7 bases and J by 1 base, with 5 bases of the junction left unmatched. In DNA, the CDR3 is TGTGCCAGTACCTATGACAGGGGGAGCAATCAGCCCCAGCATTTT. This gives the protein CASTYDRGSNQPQHF.

The J gene is TRBJ1-1, the V gene TRBV10-3, with D tentatively TRBD1 (5 bases). Deletions cut 5 bases from V and 5 bases from J, with 18 bases between. The CDR3 runs to 15 residues. Germline V gene lookup returns CDR1 ENHRY and CDR2 SYGVKD. CDR3 DNA: TGTGCCATCAGTTCAGGGTTAGGCGTGTATACTGAAGCTTTCTTT. Translating it yields CAISSGLGVYTEAFF.

The chain is built from TRBV18 and TRBJ2-5, with 9 bases lining up with TRBD1. The CDR3 extends over 15 amino acids. Germline CDR1 and CDR2: KGHSH and LQKENI. The V segment lost 5 bases and the J segment 2 bases; nucleotides outside the gene matches: 6. CDR3 bases: TGTGCCAGCTCAAGACAGGGGGACCTTCAAGAGACCCAGTACTTC. Encoded protein: CASSRQGDLQETQYF.

The chain joins TRBV30 to TRBJ1-1; TRBD1 is a possible D gene (5 bases). This CDR3 region has 15 residues. Deletions cut 4 bases from V and 1 base from J, with 16 bases between. Germline-derived CDR1 and CDR2 are GTSNPN and SVGIG (reference sequence). The CDR3 DNA reads TGTGCCTGGAATTTAAACCCGCAGGGGAACACTGAAGCTTTCTTT. It yields the protein CAWNLNPQGNTEAFF.

The V and J genes are TRBV2 and TRBJ2-6; perhaps D is TRBD1 or TRBD2 (5 bases each). The CDR3 sequence is 17 residues long. Germline V lookup: CDR1 SNHLY, CDR2 FYNNEI. Trimming pared 6 bases from V and 6 bases from J, leaving 21 bases between. The CDR3 sequence: CASSKRDRTREANVLTF. The CDR3 DNA reads TGTGCCAGCAGCAAACGGGACCGGACTCGGGAGGCCAACGTCCTGACTTTC.

This clone has just one count. This chain joins TRBV14 and TRBJ1-5; D not resolved. The length of the CDR3 is 13 residues. Germline V CDR1 and CDR2: SGHDN, FVKESK. V was cut by 4 bases and J by 0 bases, with 4 bases left in between. The CDR3 region has the DNA TGTGCCAGCAGCCTGGGTAGCAATCAGCCCCAGCATTTT. Translation gives CASSLGSNQPQHF.

The V gene is TRBV29-1, the J gene TRBJ2-7, with TRBD1 identical over 7 bases. The CDR3 loop spans 12 amino acids. The V segment lost 6 bases and the J segment 4 bases; nucleotides outside the gene matches: 6. Germline V gene lookup returns CDR1 SQVTM and CDR2 ANQGSEA. CDR3 sequence reads: CSVWDSSYEQYF. The CDR3 nucleotides are TGCAGCGTGTGGGACAGTTCTTACGAGCAGTACTTC.

The chain has TRBV19 and TRBJ2-7; 8 bases align to TRBD2. The CDR3 sequence is 16 residues long. Germline values: CDR1 LNHDA, CDR2 SQIVND (reference sequence). The V segment lost 3 bases and the J segment 6 bases; nucleotides outside the gene matches: 13. CDR3 in amino acids: CASSMDPGLGVGEQYF. The CDR3 DNA is TGTGCCAGTAGTATGGACCCGGGACTAGGGGTTGGCGAGCAGTACTTC.

The V and J genes are TRBV19 and TRBJ2-5; D call uncertain. The CDR3 is 15 residues long. Germline assignment: CDR1 LNHDA and CDR2 SQIVND (reference sequence). V was pared by 1 base and J by 2 bases, with 11 bases between. CDR3 amino acids: CASSIAEGSQETQYF. The CDR3 DNA follows: TGTGCCAGTAGTATAGCGGAAGGGTCTCAAGAGACCCAGTACTTC. Drawing the rest from reference TRBV19 and TRBJ2-5, the complete variable domain is DGGITQSPKYLFRKEGQNVTLSCEQNLNHDAMYWYRQDPGQGLRLIYYSQIVNDFQKGDIAEGYSVSREKKESFPLTVTSAQKNPTAFYLCASSIAEGSQETQYFGPGTRLLVL.

The chain links TRBV24-1 to TRBJ2-3, with 9 positions matching TRBD1. The length of the CDR3 is 16 residues. V dropped 2 bases and J dropped 2; count of bases not matched to a gene: 4. Germline V gene lookup returns CDR1 KGHDR and CDR2 SFDVKD. Written as DNA, the CDR3 is TGTGCCACCAGTGATTCGGGGGACAGGGACACAGATACGCAGTATTTT. Protein sequence: CATSDSGDRDTDTQYF.

The chain combines TRBV2 with TRBJ2-2; TRBD1 might be the D (6 bases). This CDR3 spans 14 amino acids. Deletions cut 9 bases from V and 2 bases from J, with 13 bases between. The germline V gene encodes CDR1 SNHLY and CDR2 FYNNEI. The CDR3 DNA reads as TGTGCCAGTGGACAGAGGGCTAACACCGGGGAGCTGTTTTTT. Amino acid sequence: CASGQRANTGELFF.

The CDR3 reads CASSENLYVYEQYF. The CDR3 nucleotides read TGTGCCAGCAGTGAAAATTTGTACGTCTACGAGCAGTACTTC. The genes are TRBV6-1 and TRBJ2-7; D is unclear. V dropped 2 bases and J dropped 3 bases, with 11 bases sitting between them. The germline V gene encodes CDR1 MNHNS and CDR2 SASEGT. The CDR3 has 14 amino acids.